The source of this TCR beta chain is a study of shared clonotypes between healthy human individuals. Whole-study context: For every donor, three CD4 naive, three CD4 memory, two CD8 naive and one CD8 memory plates were used.

Per the germline V gene, CDR1 is SEHNR and CDR2 is FQNEAQ (reference sequence). Trimming removed 0 bases from V and 7 bases from J; junction bases left unmatched: 7. The CDR3 extends over 16 amino acids. For this clone: Its specificity is unknown.

An assay was performed, and its level was deep. This table comes from immunoSEQ multiplex PCR, and its TCRdb copy is limited to in-frame clones, with some not included. The sample includes some 1 million clones, more than 60% of them seen just once. General study points: An anticipated effect of sequencing depth on clonotype sharing among donors was recognized. Represented diversity, genetic and exposure-history alike, was limited by few donors.

This TCR was sampled from a man younger than 35 in good health. The chain employs TRBV7-9 and TRBJ2-1; the match to TRBD2 covers 9 bases. Sequenced input: memory CD4+ T cells sorted from blood. Subset in this sample: CD45RA-negative fraction. Here the CDR3 reads CASSLARLAERNEQFF. The CDR3, as DNA: TGTGCCAGCAGCTTAGCGCGACTAGCGGAGAGGAATGAGCAGTTCTTC.